This TCR beta chain came from a study of blood T cell repertoires in COVID-19. As for the study in general: Spain, Italy and the United States supplied samples that represented acute and convalescent COVID-19. The analysed material was cDNA or gDNA that came from T cells, B-cell-depleted T cells, or PBMCs.

Authors' analysis steps: Reference gene primer amplification yielded estimated nucleated cell counts. TCRdb's copy holds only in-frame clones and misses some; the assay was immunoSEQ multiplex PCR. V and J calls and clone size follow that table, whereas D and trimming were derived from the DNA. The repertoire has 75,000 to 100,000 clones, around 88% of them found once; the top ten carry around 1.6%. This CDR3 has 15 amino acids. CDR1 and CDR2 from the germline V gene are SGHDT and YYEEEE. The germline V and J ends were trimmed by 4 bases and 0 bases, with 11 bases remaining between them. The sample consisted of peripheral blood. The sequence was collected from an elderly man with acute or convalescent COVID-19. V usage is TRBV5-6 and J usage is TRBJ1-5; tentative D call: TRBD1 (5 bases). CDR3 sequence: CASSMGLLSNQPQHF. The CDR3 bases are TGTGCCAGCAGCATGGGACTTCTTAGCAATCAGCCCCAGCATTTT. The full variable domain, completed using reference TRBV5-6 and TRBJ1-5, is DAGVTQSPTHLIKTRGQQVTLRCSPKSGHDTVSWYQQALGQGPQFIFQYYEEEERQRGNFPDRFSGHQFPNYSSELNVNALLLGDSALYLCASSMGLLSNQPQHFGDGTRLSIL.